These T cell receptor beta chains were read from a single sample in a study of beta chain features in type 1 diabetes. Here immunoSEQ multiplex PCR was the method, and the copy in TCRdb shows in-frame clones only, minus some. The table records under 850,000 clones, around an eighth of them present only once. What was sequenced was naive CD4+ T cells from blood. These receptors all come from a young man with type 1 diabetes. Each CDR3 is given with its conserved first and last residue. The D gene is left open where the match is weak. Some rows have no size entry. The others give once, few or many, or a class for an expanded clone.

TRBJ2-7 few TRBV30 TRBD1 CAWSVGTGPYEQYF TGTGCCTGGAGTGTAGGGACAGGACCCTACGAGCAGTACTTC
TRBJ1-2 few TRBV6-5 NA CASSYTNMPNYGYTF TGTGCCAGCAGTTACACTAACATGCCTAACTATGGCTACACCTTC
TRBJ2-3 few TRBV13 TRBD2 CASSLYPAGGRVDTQYF TGTGCCAGCAGCTTATATCCAGCGGGGGGCCGGGTAGATACGCAGTATTTT
TRBJ2-3 NA TRBV10-3 TRBD1 CAIRPGQTNLADTQYF TGTGCCATCAGGCCGGGACAGACCAATCTCGCAGATACGCAGTATTTT
TRBJ2-3 few TRBV6-6 NA CASSYGLARWADTQYF TGTGCCAGCAGTTACGGGCTGGCCCGTTGGGCAGATACGCAGTATTTT
TRBJ2-3 few TRBV5-1 NA CASAGRGTDTQYF TGCGCCAGTGCGGGTAGGGGCACAGATACGCAGTATTTT
TRBJ1-2 NA TRBV9 TRBD1 CASSVPGTDYGYTF TGTGCCAGCAGCGTCCCCGGGACAGATTATGGCTACACCTTC
TRBJ1-2 few TRBV5-1 NA CASSLSGEPGYTF TGCGCCAGCAGCCTCTCGGGGGAGCCTGGCTACACCTTC
TRBJ2-1 NA TRBV7-9 NA CASSLDYNEQFF TGTGCCAGCAGCTTGGACTACAATGAGCAGTTCTTC
TRBJ1-1 NA TRBV6-5 NA CASSSHETGRTTEAFF TGTGCCAGCAGTTCCCACGAGACAGGCAGGACCACTGAAGCTTTCTTT
TRBJ2-3 few TRBV30 TRBD2 CALSTSGGTDTQYF TGTGCCTTATCGACTAGCGGGGGCACAGATACGCAGTATTTT
TRBJ2-7 NA TRBV28 NA CASRGNTYEQYF TGTGCCAGCAGGGGAAACACCTACGAGCAGTACTTC
TRBJ2-3 NA TRBV7-9 NA CASRSGTATDTQYF TGTGCCAGCAGATCCGGGACCGCCACAGATACGCAGTATTTT
TRBJ2-1 NA TRBV10-3 TRBD1 CAISATGDTEQFF TGTGCCATCAGTGCTACAGGGGACACTGAGCAGTTCTTC
TRBJ1-2 few TRBV4-2 NA CASSQDQRGSYGYTF TGTGCCAGCAGCCAAGATCAAAGGGGGTCCTATGGCTACACCTTC
TRBJ2-6 few TRBV19 TRBD1 CASSQGGPGANVLTF TGTGCCAGTAGCCAAGGGGGCCCTGGGGCCAACGTCCTGACTTTC
TRBJ1-1 few TRBV7-8 NA CASSLGISNTEAFF TGTGCCAGCAGCTTAGGGATCAGCAACACTGAAGCTTTCTTT
TRBJ2-1 few TRBV5-1 TRBD1 CASSLAEGQFYNEQFF TGCGCCAGCAGCTTGGCCGAGGGACAGTTCTACAATGAGCAGTTCTTC
TRBJ2-7 NA TRBV19 NA CASRAQGLYEQYF TGTGCCAGTAGAGCGCAGGGTCTCTACGAGCAGTACTTC
TRBJ2-7 NA TRBV2 NA CASSETGYEQYF TGTGCCAGCAGTGAAACAGGATACGAGCAGTACTTC
TRBJ2-5 NA TRBV5-1 NA CASSLAKGNQETQYF TGCGCCAGCAGCTTGGCGAAGGGAAATCAAGAGACCCAGTACTTC
TRBJ1-2 few TRBV27 NA CASSREGYGYTF TGTGCCAGCAGTAGGGAAGGGTATGGCTACACCTTC
TRBJ2-7 NA TRBV13 TRBD1 CASSTRQGSYEQYF TGTGCCAGCAGCACCCGACAGGGCTCCTACGAGCAGTACTTC
TRBJ2-7 few TRBV7-9 NA CASSLISEQYF TGTGCCAGCAGCTTAATCAGCGAGCAGTACTTC
TRBJ2-5 NA TRBV30 NA CAWSVMGVQQETQYF TGTGCCTGGAGTGTAATGGGGGTTCAGCAAGAGACCCAGTACTTC
TRBJ2-7 NA TRBV6-5 NA CAARNNPYEQYF TGTGCCGCGCGGAACAACCCCTACGAGCAGTACTTC
TRBJ1-5 few TRBV7-6 TRBD1 CASSLTGGMSNQPQHF TGTGCCAGCAGCTTAACAGGGGGCATGAGCAATCAGCCCCAGCATTTT
TRBJ2-3 few TRBV18 TRBD2 CASSPGLAGADTQYF TGTGCCAGCTCACCAGGACTAGCGGGGGCCGATACGCAGTATTTT
TRBJ2-7 few TRBV19 NA CASSEARRSYEQYF TGTGCCAGTAGTGAGGCCCGGAGGTCCTACGAGCAGTACTTC
TRBJ2-2 NA TRBV9 NA CASSVSGQGGTGELFF TGTGCCAGCAGCGTATCCGGGCAGGGTGGGACCGGGGAGCTGTTTTTT
TRBJ1-5 NA TRBV2 TRBD1 CASSSDRASNQPQHF TGTGCCAGCAGCTCCGACAGGGCGAGCAATCAGCCCCAGCATTTT
TRBJ1-2 few TRBV10-3 NA CAIRGLDYGYTF TGTGCCATCAGGGGGCTGGACTATGGCTACACCTTC